The clone carrying this TCR beta chain was detected a few times. V was cut by 9 bases and J by 3 bases, with 15 bases left in between. This CDR3 is 13 amino acids long. Germline V gene data show CDR1 as MNHEY and CDR2 as SMNVEV (reference sequence). The template was genomic DNA from peripheral blood, not RNA. The sample originates from a study of T cell repertoires in aging, cancer and after chemotherapy. TRB rearrangements spanning V, D and J were amplified using mixed TRB-A/B primers. A single record per CDR3 protein comes from TCRdb applying MiXCR to the multiplex PCR reads. Seen here are thousands of distinct CDR3 sequences, around 30% observed once, and the top ten hold about 11%.

The chain carries TRBV27 and TRBJ2-7; no clear D. This sequence originates from a human donor in good health. The sequenced material came from blood. As DNA, the CDR3 is TGTGCCAGTATGAGGACCCTCGACTACGAGCAGTACTTC. Protein product: CASMRTLDYEQYF.